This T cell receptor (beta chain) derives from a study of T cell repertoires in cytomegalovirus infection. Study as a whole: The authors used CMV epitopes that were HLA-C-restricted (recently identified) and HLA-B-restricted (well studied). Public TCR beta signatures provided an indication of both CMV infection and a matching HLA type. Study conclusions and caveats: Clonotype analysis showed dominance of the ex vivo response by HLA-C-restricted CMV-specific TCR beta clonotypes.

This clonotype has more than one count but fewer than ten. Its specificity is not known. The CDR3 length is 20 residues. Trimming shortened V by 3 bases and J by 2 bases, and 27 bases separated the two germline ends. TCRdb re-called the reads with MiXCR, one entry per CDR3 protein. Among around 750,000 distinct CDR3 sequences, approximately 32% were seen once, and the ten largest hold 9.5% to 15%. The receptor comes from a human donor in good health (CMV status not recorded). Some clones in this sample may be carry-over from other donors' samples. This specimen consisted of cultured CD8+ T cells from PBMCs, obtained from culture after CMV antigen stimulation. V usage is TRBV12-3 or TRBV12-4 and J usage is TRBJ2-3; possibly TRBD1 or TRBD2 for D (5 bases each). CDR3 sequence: CASSFMVTAQSEGITDTQYF. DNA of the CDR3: TGTGCCAGCAGTTTTATGGTGACAGCCCAGAGCGAGGGGATCACAGATACGCAGTATTTT.